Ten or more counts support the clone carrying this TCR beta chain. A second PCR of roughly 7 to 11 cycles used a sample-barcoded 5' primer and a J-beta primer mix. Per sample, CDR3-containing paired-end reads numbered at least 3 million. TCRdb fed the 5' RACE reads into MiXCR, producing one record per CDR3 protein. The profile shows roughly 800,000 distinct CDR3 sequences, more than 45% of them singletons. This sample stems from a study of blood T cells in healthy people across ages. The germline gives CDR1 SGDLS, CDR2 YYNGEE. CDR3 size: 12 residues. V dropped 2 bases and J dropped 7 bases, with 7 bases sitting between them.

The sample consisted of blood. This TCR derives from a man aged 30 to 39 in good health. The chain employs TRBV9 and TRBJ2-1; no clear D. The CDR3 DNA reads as TGTGCCAGCAGCGTGGCCGGGAATGAGCAGTTCTTC. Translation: CASSVAGNEQFF. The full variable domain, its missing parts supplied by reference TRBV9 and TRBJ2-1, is DSGVTQTPKHLITATGQRVTLRCSPRSGDLSVYWYQQSLDQGLQFLIQYYNGEERAKGNILERFSAQQFPDLHSELNLSSLELGDSALYFCASSVAGNEQFFGPGTRLTVL.